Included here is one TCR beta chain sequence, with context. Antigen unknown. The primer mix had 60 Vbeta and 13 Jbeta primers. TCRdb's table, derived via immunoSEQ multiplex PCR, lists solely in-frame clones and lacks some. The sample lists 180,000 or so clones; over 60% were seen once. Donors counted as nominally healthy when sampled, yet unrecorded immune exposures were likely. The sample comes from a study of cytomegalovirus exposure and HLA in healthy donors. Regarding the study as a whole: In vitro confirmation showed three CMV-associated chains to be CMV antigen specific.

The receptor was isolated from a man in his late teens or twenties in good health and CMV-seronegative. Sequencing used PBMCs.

The CDR3: CASSYVPGTWEQYF. CDR3 in DNA: TGTGCCAGCAGTTATGTTCCCGGGACTTGGGAGCAGTACTTC. The chain recombines TRBV6-5 with TRBJ2-7; D is perhaps TRBD2 (6 bases). The CDR3 consists of 14 residues. V was trimmed by 3 bases and J by 7 bases, leaving 16 bases between them. Germline values: CDR1 MNHEY, CDR2 SVGAGI.